The 5 T cell receptor beta chains presented below share a single source sample, sequenced in a study of cytomegalovirus exposure and HLA in healthy donors. The PCR ran on 60 Vbeta and 13 Jbeta primers. Assay: immunoSEQ multiplex PCR; the TCRdb copy retains only in-frame clones and omits some. This table holds roughly 180,000 clones, 77% found once. Material: PBMCs. Source of these receptors: a man in his late teens or twenties in good health and CMV-seronegative.

The V and J genes are TRBV5-1 and TRBJ2-1, with 9 nucleotides matching TRBD1. With V trimmed by 3 bases and J by 0 bases, 7 bases remained unmatched. Germline V gene sequence: CDR1 SGHRS, CDR2 YFSETQ. The CDR3 has 17 amino acids. This CDR3 reads CASSYGTGFPSYNEQFF. DNA of the CDR3: TGCGCCAGCAGCTACGGGACAGGGTTCCCCTCCTACAATGAGCAGTTCTTC.

V gene TRBV7-8 combines with J gene TRBJ2-1; tentatively, D is TRBD2 (5 bases). Per germline, CDR1 SGHVS and CDR2 FQNEAQ. The CDR3 is 15 residues long. Trimming shortened V by 5 bases and J by 0 bases, and 11 bases separated the two germline ends. The DNA of the CDR3 is TGTGCCAGCAGCCGTAGCGTCAGCTCCTACAATGAGCAGTTCTTC. This sequence encodes CASSRSVSSYNEQFF.

The rearrangement links TRBV2 to TRBJ2-1; the D gene is possibly TRBD2 (5 bases). V was cut by 4 bases and J by 6 bases, with 13 bases left in between. The CDR3 has 14 residues. Looked up from germline, CDR1 is SNHLY and CDR2 is FYNNEI. In DNA form, the CDR3 reads TGTGCCAGCAGTGTCCCCATCCGGGGCAATGAGCAGTTCTTC. Encoded protein: CASSVPIRGNEQFF.

This clone was observed a few times. The CDR3 DNA reads as TGTGCCAGCAGCGTCGGACTAGCGGGGGGGACAGATACGCAGTATTTT. This gives the protein CASSVGLAGGTDTQYF. This chain joins TRBV9 and TRBJ2-3; 15 bases line up with TRBD2. Germline trimming cut 2 bases from V and 3 bases from J; bases unmatched to any gene: 1. The V gene's germline CDR1 is SGDLS and CDR2 YYNGEE. The CDR3 runs 16 residues.

The chain links TRBV27 to TRBJ2-1; TRBD2 is a possible D gene (6 bases). Per the germline V gene, CDR1 is MNHEY and CDR2 is SMNVEV (reference sequence). The CDR3 sequence is 15 residues long. The V gene lost 7 bases and the J gene lost 4 bases, with 17 bases spanning the gap. The CDR3 here is CASTWGDVGYNEQFF. The CDR3 nucleotides are TGTGCCAGCACGTGGGGGGATGTTGGGTACAATGAGCAGTTCTTC.